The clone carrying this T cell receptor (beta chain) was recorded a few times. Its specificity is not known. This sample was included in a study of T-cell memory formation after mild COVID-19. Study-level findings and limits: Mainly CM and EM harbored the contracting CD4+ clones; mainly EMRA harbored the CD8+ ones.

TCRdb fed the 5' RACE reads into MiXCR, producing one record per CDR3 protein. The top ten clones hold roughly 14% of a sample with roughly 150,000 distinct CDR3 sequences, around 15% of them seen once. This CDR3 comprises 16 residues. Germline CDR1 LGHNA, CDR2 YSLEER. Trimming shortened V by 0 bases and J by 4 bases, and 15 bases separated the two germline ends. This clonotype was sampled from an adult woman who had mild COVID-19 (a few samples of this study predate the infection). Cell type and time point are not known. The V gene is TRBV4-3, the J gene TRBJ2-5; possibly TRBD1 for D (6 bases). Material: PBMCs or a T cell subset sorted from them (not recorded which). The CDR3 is CASSQDRTAKGETQYF. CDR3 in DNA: TGCGCCAGCAGCCAAGATCGGACAGCCAAGGGAGAGACCCAGTACTTC.